A selection of T cell receptor beta chains follows, all from one sample in a study of cytomegalovirus exposure and HLA in healthy donors. TCRdb keeps only in-frame clones here, not all; method: immunoSEQ multiplex PCR. The table has about 85,000 clones, 80% seen once; the top ten hold over 20%. Sample: PBMCs. The source of these receptors is a woman aged 50 to 65 in good health and CMV-seropositive. Each CDR3 is given with its conserved first and last residue. Fields, in order: J gene, V gene, clone size, D gene, CDR3 DNA, CDR3 protein. D genes are given only for firm matches. Only some rows state a clone size, as once, few, many or a class for expanded clones.

j_call: TRBJ2-1; v_call: TRBV7-3; clone_size: .; d_call: .; cdr3_nt: TGTGCCAGCAGCTGGGGCCCCGCAGGCGATGAGCAGTTCTTC; cdr3_aa: CASSWGPAGDEQFF
j_call: TRBJ1-4; v_call: TRBV10-3; clone_size: .; d_call: .; cdr3_nt: TGTGCCATCAGTGAAGAACATAGCAATGAAAAACTGTTTTTT; cdr3_aa: CAISEEHSNEKLFF
j_call: TRBJ1-3; v_call: TRBV28; clone_size: once; d_call: .; cdr3_nt: TGTGCCAGCAGTTTGGGAGTCTCTGGAAACACCATATATTTT; cdr3_aa: CASSLGVSGNTIYF
j_call: TRBJ2-2; v_call: TRBV9; clone_size: .; d_call: TRBD1; cdr3_nt: TGTGCCAGCAGCCCCCATGACAGGGGGCGGAAGTTGGGGACCGGGGAGCTGTTTTTT; cdr3_aa: CASSPHDRGRKLGTGELFF
j_call: TRBJ2-1; v_call: TRBV30; clone_size: .; d_call: .; cdr3_nt: TGTGCCTGGAGTGTACTCGGGACTTACTACAATGAGCAGTTCTTC; cdr3_aa: CAWSVLGTYYNEQFF
j_call: TRBJ2-5; v_call: TRBV5-1; clone_size: .; d_call: .; cdr3_nt: TGCGCCAGCAGCGGCAGCCAAGAGACCCAGTACTTC; cdr3_aa: CASSGSQETQYF
j_call: TRBJ1-2; v_call: TRBV6-5; clone_size: .; d_call: .; cdr3_nt: TGTGCCAGCAGCGGAGGGAAATATGGCTACACCTTC; cdr3_aa: CASSGGKYGYTF
j_call: TRBJ2-7; v_call: TRBV18; clone_size: .; d_call: .; cdr3_nt: TGTGCCAGCTCACCACCGTTAGCGGCCGACTACGAGCAGTACTTC; cdr3_aa: CASSPPLAADYEQYF
j_call: TRBJ2-7; v_call: TRBV10-2; clone_size: few; d_call: .; cdr3_nt: TGCGCCAGCAGTGATCTCCACGAGCAGTACTTC; cdr3_aa: CASSDLHEQYF
j_call: TRBJ2-5; v_call: TRBV4-2; clone_size: .; d_call: TRBD2; cdr3_nt: TGTGCCAGCAGCCCGGTTCCTAGCGGGAGGGGAGAGACCCAGTACTTC; cdr3_aa: CASSPVPSGRGETQYF
j_call: TRBJ2-5; v_call: TRBV2; clone_size: .; d_call: TRBD2; cdr3_nt: TGTGCCAGCAGTGACCAGCGGGAGTATGGTGAGACCCAGTACTTC; cdr3_aa: CASSDQREYGETQYF
j_call: TRBJ2-2; v_call: TRBV11-3; clone_size: .; d_call: .; cdr3_nt: TGTGCCAGCACCAACTTGGGGGGGGCCACCGGGGAGCTGTTTTTT; cdr3_aa: CASTNLGGATGELFF
j_call: TRBJ2-3; v_call: TRBV4-2; clone_size: .; d_call: .; cdr3_nt: TGTGCCAGCAGCCAAGTGATCGGGGAGCTCACAGATACGCAGTATTTT; cdr3_aa: CASSQVIGELTDTQYF
j_call: TRBJ1-4; v_call: TRBV13; clone_size: once; d_call: TRBD1; cdr3_nt: TGTGCCAGCAGCTCCGGGACAGGGCGTAAAAAACTGTTTTTT; cdr3_aa: CASSSGTGRKKLFF
j_call: TRBJ1-1; v_call: TRBV5-6; clone_size: .; d_call: .; cdr3_nt: TGTGCCAGCAGCTTCGGGACATTCAACACTGAAGCTTTCTTT; cdr3_aa: CASSFGTFNTEAFF
j_call: TRBJ1-2; v_call: TRBV10-3; clone_size: .; d_call: TRBD1; cdr3_nt: TGTGCCATCAGTACAGGGGGCGGCGGCTACACCTTC; cdr3_aa: CAISTGGGGYTF
j_call: TRBJ1-6; v_call: TRBV7-9; clone_size: .; d_call: .; cdr3_nt: TGTGCCAGCAGCCGCGGACAGCATGATTCACCCCTCCACTTT; cdr3_aa: CASSRGQHDSPLHF
j_call: TRBJ1-2; v_call: TRBV6-1; clone_size: few; d_call: TRBD1; cdr3_nt: TGTGCCAGCACCGGACAGGGGGGCTACACCTTC; cdr3_aa: CASTGQGGYTF
j_call: TRBJ2-7; v_call: TRBV2; clone_size: once; d_call: TRBD2; cdr3_nt: TGTGCCAGGGCCGGGACTAGCGGGGCCCGAGGGAGCGACGAGCAGTACTTC; cdr3_aa: CARAGTSGARGSDEQYF
j_call: TRBJ1-1; v_call: TRBV29-1; clone_size: .; d_call: TRBD1; cdr3_nt: TGCAGCGTTGAAGATTGGGGACAGGCACAAGAGGGAGCTTTCTTT; cdr3_aa: CSVEDWGQAQEGAFF
j_call: TRBJ2-6; v_call: TRBV5-1; clone_size: .; d_call: TRBD1; cdr3_nt: TGCGCCAGCAGCTTGGACCCCGGGACAGTGAACGTCCTGACTTTC; cdr3_aa: CASSLDPGTVNVLTF
j_call: TRBJ2-3; v_call: TRBV5-6; clone_size: .; d_call: TRBD2; cdr3_nt: TGTGCCAGCAGCTTTAATCTAGCGGGGAGAGATACAGATACGCAGTATTTT; cdr3_aa: CASSFNLAGRDTDTQYF
j_call: TRBJ1-4; v_call: TRBV5-8; clone_size: .; d_call: .; cdr3_nt: TGTGCCAGCAGCATCGGGACATTCGAAAAACTGTTTTTT; cdr3_aa: CASSIGTFEKLFF